The T cell receptor beta chain under discussion was sequenced for a study of blood T cell repertoires in COVID-19 (dated by TCRdb to about 2020). Notes on the research overall: Samples from collaborators originated in the United States, Italy and Spain and spanned both the acute and convalescent phases of COVID-19. The prospective study material was composed of cDNA or gDNA derived from T cells, B-cell-depleted T cells, or PBMCs. The dataset comprised deeply sampled blood TCRbeta repertoires from subjects exposed to, actively infected with, or recovered from COVID-19. The repertoires were released in a freely available public database intended as a resource for research on the immune response to SARS-CoV-2. The samples were drawn from the first 160 participants of the ongoing ImmuneRACE study and from more than 1,000 subjects provided by 6 global collaborators. A de-identified subject ID, COVID-19 status, age in years and sex were almost always included in the sample metadata. Where available, HLA class I and class II types were obtained from metadata supplied by the sample provider rather than from assay-based typing.

Points the paper makes about the study in general: Clinical and demographic metadata were provided uncurated, with the amount varying by source and participant.

For this clone: The antigen this receptor binds is unknown. Within one base of it there is no much larger clone, and no base qualities were kept.

Collaborating institutions collected whole blood in K2EDTA tubes following their own protocols. Collaborator samples were shipped for TCRbeta analysis as frozen whole blood, isolated PBMCs, or DNA extracted from either sample type. V is reduced by 5 bases and J by 8 bases, leaving a spacing of 7 bases between them. Spanning cysteine to phenylalanine, the CDR3 consists of 11 amino acids. Only the CDR3 DNA is retained, 33 bases long and in frame from the first base. In the germline V gene, CDR1 corresponds to SNHLY and CDR2 to FYNNEI. TCRbeta CDR3 regions were amplified from genomic DNA by means of the immunoSEQ Assay, a bias-controlled multiplex PCR. The original methods were these. Within the assay, amplification of reference gene primers was used to estimate how many nucleated cells each sample contained. To quantify the absolute abundance of each unique TCRbeta CDR3 rearrangement, sequence reads were collapsed and filtered. For each sample, productive Simpson clonality was calculated as the square root of Simpson's diversity index over productive rearrangements. Not all clones reach the TCRdb copy of this immuneACCESS table, which keeps in-frame sequences only. Checked studies attribute under half of the gap to unresolved V genes and leave the rest unexplained. V and J calls and clone size are those listed in that table; D and trimming were worked out from the DNA. The sample profile shows about 84,000 clones; over 70% of them were found once. The ten top clones hold approximately 37% of the sample.

This chain joins TRBV2 to TRBJ2-1, with no reliable assignment of the D segment. The source material was peripheral blood. The TCR comes from an elderly man with active or convalescent COVID-19. The sequenced DNA is TGTGCCAGCAGTATAGCACATGAGCAGTTCTTC. Its protein reads: CASSIAHEQFF. Reference TRBV2 and TRBJ2-1 proteins supply the regions before and after the CDR3; the full variable domain is: EPEVTQTPSHQVTQMGQEVILRCVPISNHLYFYWYRQILGQKVEFLVSFYNNEISEKSEIFDDQFSVERPDGSNFTLKIRSTKLEDSAMYFCASSIAHEQFFGPGTRLTVL.